This TCR beta chain was identified in a study of cytomegalovirus exposure and HLA in healthy donors. Comment on this clone: Its matching antigen is unknown.

Study-level results: Later analysis placed DRB1 highest and HLA-C lowest in TCR association rates, which differed by HLA locus.

PCR primers comprised 60 Vbeta and 13 Jbeta primers. Clones were sequenced by immunoSEQ multiplex PCR, and TCRdb holds only the in-frame ones, with some missing. The sample holds roughly 160,000 clones; over 70% are singletons and the top ten take 9.7%. CDR3 length: 14 amino acids. Germline assignment: CDR1 MNHEY and CDR2 SMNVEV (reference sequence). Germline trimming cut 5 bases from V and 7 bases from J; bases unmatched to any gene: 8. Specimen: PBMCs. This TCR came from a man aged 18 to 30 in good health and CMV-seropositive. V gene TRBV27 combines with J gene TRBJ1-5, with 7 nucleotides matching TRBD1. The CDR3 sequence: CASSLNRGKQPQHF. The CDR3 region has the DNA TGTGCCAGCAGTCTGAACAGGGGAAAACAGCCCCAGCATTTT.